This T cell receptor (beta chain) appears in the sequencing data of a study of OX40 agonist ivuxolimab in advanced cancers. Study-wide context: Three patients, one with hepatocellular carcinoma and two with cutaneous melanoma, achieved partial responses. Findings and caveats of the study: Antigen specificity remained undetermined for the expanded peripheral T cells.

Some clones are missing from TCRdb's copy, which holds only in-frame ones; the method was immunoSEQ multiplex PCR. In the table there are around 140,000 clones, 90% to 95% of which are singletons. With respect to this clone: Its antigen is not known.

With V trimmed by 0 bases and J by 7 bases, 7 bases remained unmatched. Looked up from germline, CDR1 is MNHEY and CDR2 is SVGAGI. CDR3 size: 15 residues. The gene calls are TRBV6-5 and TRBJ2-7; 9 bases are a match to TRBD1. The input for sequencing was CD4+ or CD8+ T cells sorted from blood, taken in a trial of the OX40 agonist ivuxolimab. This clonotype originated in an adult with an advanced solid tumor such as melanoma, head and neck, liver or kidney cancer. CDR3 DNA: TGTGCCAGCAGTTACTCGACAGGGGGGCTTTGGGAGCAGTACTTC. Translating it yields CASSYSTGGLWEQYF.